The present entry profiles one TCR beta chain with its context. What it recognizes is unknown. The CDR3 is made up of 13 amino acids. V was cut by 3 bases and J by 11 bases, with 16 bases left in between. The germline V gene encodes CDR1 SGHVS and CDR2 FQNEAQ. This specimen comes from a study of CD8+CD57+ T cells in acquired aplastic anemia. Study observations and caveats: Roughly 30 CD8+ CDR3 sequences occurred in both the patients and the controls.

Template material for TCR beta VDJ and CDR3 profiling consisted of genomic DNA. Using its own MiXCR run on the reads, TCRdb lists one record per CDR3 protein. The sample records about 470,000 distinct CDR3 sequences, around 33% being singletons. Sequenced patients had shown CD8+CD57+ cell expansion by flow cytometry. This clonotype originated in a human donor with aplastic anemia. The chain uses TRBV7-8 and TRBJ1-1, with D tentatively TRBD1 (6 bases). The specimen was sorted CD4+, CD8+, or CD8+CD57+ T cells (not recorded which) from PBMCs. Here the CDR3 reads CASSFRLDRFAFF. In DNA form, the CDR3 reads TGTGCCAGCAGCTTTCGGCTCGACAGGTTTGCTTTCTTT.